The 17 T cell receptor beta chains in this list originate from one sample, sequenced in a study of blood T cell repertoires in COVID-19. Produced via immunoSEQ multiplex PCR; TCRdb's table is partial and in-frame only. The sample lists 150,000 to 200,000 clones, around 80% seen once, with roughly 15% in the top ten. Sequencing was performed on peripheral blood. These receptors originate from a woman aged 70-85 years with COVID-19, enrolled during active disease.

This clone was seen only a few times. The gene calls are TRBV28 and TRBJ1-2, with 9 bases aligning to TRBD1. The junction had 8 bases not matched to a gene; V was cut back by 2 bases and J by 4 bases. The CDR3 runs 16 residues. Germline CDR1 is MDHEN and CDR2 is SYDVKM. As DNA, the CDR3 is TGTGCCAGCAGTTTACCGGGACAGGGCTCCGTCTATGGCTACACCTTC. Protein: CASSLPGQGSVYGYTF.

This chain connects TRBV30 to TRBJ2-5, with 7 bases identical to TRBD1. J gave up 5 bases and V 8 bases, and 11 bases lay outside the gene matches. CDR3 length: 13 amino acids. Germline V gives CDR1 GTSNPN, CDR2 SVGIG (reference sequence). The CDR3 spells CAKRDRVAETQYF. CDR3 in DNA: TGTGCCAAACGGGACAGAGTCGCGGAGACCCAGTACTTC.

The chain is built from TRBV6-1 and TRBJ1-2; D uncertain. V lost 6 bases, J lost 4 bases, and 12 bases lay in between. There are 13 residues in the CDR3. Germline CDR1 reads MNHNS; CDR2 reads SASEGT. The CDR3, as DNA: TGTGCCAGCAGCCAGAAACAGTTCTATGGCTACACCTTC. This gives the protein CASSQKQFYGYTF.

The chain has TRBV5-6 and TRBJ1-2; perhaps TRBD1 as D (5 bases). The germline V gene encodes CDR1 SGHDT and CDR2 YYEEEE. This CDR3 region has 15 residues. The V gene lost 4 bases and the J gene lost 2 bases, with 15 bases spanning the gap. The CDR3 nucleotides are TGTGCCAGCAGCCTACAGGCTCTTCTGAACTATGGCTACACCTTC. Amino acids: CASSLQALLNYGYTF.

This clone has just a few counts. The chain uses TRBV5-8 and TRBJ2-7; D gene ambiguous. This CDR3 is built from 11 residues. The V end was cut by 4 bases, the J end by 9 bases, with 11 bases between. Germline CDR1 is SGHTS and CDR2 is YDEGEE. CDR3 sequence: CASSPGNVQYF. CDR3 sequence (DNA): TGTGCCAGCAGCCCAGGTAACGTGCAGTACTTC.

This chain links TRBV30 with TRBJ1-4, with D unclear. This CDR3 has 15 amino acids. The germline CDR1 and CDR2 sequences are GTSNPN and SVGIG (reference sequence). V lost 4 bases, J lost 0 bases, and 12 bases lay in between. The CDR3 protein is CAWTGPPTTNEKLFF. CDR3 coding DNA: TGTGCCTGGACGGGTCCGCCGACAACTAATGAAAAACTGTTTTTT. The full variable domain, its missing parts supplied by reference TRBV30 and TRBJ1-4, is SQTIHQWPATLVQPVGSPLSLECTVEGTSNPNLYWYRQAAGRGLQLLFYSVGIGQISSEVPQNLSASRPQDRQFILSSKKLLLSDSGFYLCAWTGPPTTNEKLFFGSGTQLSVL.

The rearrangement uses TRBV6-5 and TRBJ2-7; TRBD2 aligns across 10 bases. The germline V gene encodes CDR1 MNHEY and CDR2 SVGAGI. V shed 6 bases and J 0 bases; nucleotides not matched to a gene: 2. The CDR3 length is 14 residues. The CDR3 DNA sequence: TGTGCCAGCAGCAGGACTAGCGGCTCCTACGAGCAGTACTTC. Its protein product is CASSRTSGSYEQYF.

V gene TRBV18 combines with J gene TRBJ2-1; 8 nucleotides line up with TRBD1. V dropped 2 bases and J dropped 2; count of bases not matched to a gene: 2. The CDR3 totals 15 residues. The germline V gene encodes CDR1 KGHSH and CDR2 LQKENI. Here the CDR3 reads CASSPGTGAYNEQFF. The CDR3 DNA reads as TGTGCCAGCTCACCAGGGACAGGAGCCTACAATGAGCAGTTCTTC.

V usage is TRBV28 and J usage is TRBJ2-2; a weak D match, TRBD2 (6 bases). The CDR3 is 15 amino acids. Between the trimmed V and J ends, which lost 3 bases and 1 base, there was a span of 9 bases. The germline V gene encodes CDR1 MDHEN and CDR2 SYDVKM. The CDR3 DNA is TGTGCCAGCAGTTTGGGACTGATGAACACCGGGGAGCTGTTTTTT. This gives the protein CASSLGLMNTGELFF. The variable domain in full, with the rest retrieved from reference TRBV28 and TRBJ2-2, is DVKVTQSSRYLVKRTGEKVFLECVQDMDHENMFWYRQDPGLGLRLIYFSYDVKMKEKGDIPEGYSVSREKKERFSLILESASTNQTSMYLCASSLGLMNTGELFFGEGSRLTVL.

V is TRBV11-2 and J is TRBJ1-1; 8 bases fit TRBD1. The CDR3 has 11 residues. V lost 5 bases to trimming and J lost 9 bases; unmatched junction nucleotides: 2. The germline V gene has CDR1 SGHAT and CDR2 FQNNGV. CDR3 in amino acids: CASSTGGKAFF. The CDR3, as DNA: TGTGCCAGCAGCACAGGGGGAAAAGCTTTCTTT.

V and J are TRBV28 and TRBJ1-5; no clear D gene. CDR1 is MDHEN and CDR2 is SYDVKM in the germline V gene. Between the trimmed V and J ends, which lost 3 bases and 2 bases, there was a span of 8 bases. The CDR3 contains 14 residues. DNA of the CDR3: TGTGCCAGCAGTTTTACGGTGCGCAATCAGCCCCAGCATTTT. Amino acids: CASSFTVRNQPQHF.

This clone was found once. The chain employs TRBV6-5 and TRBJ2-3; possibly TRBD1 for D (5 bases). Deletions cut 0 bases from V and 2 bases from J, with 12 bases between. This CDR3 spans 16 amino acids. Germline CDR1 and CDR2: MNHEY and SVGAGI. The CDR3 here is CASSYSGDRFTDTQYF. The DNA for the CDR3 is TGTGCCAGCAGTTACTCAGGCGACAGATTCACAGATACGCAGTATTTT.

The V and J genes are TRBV19 and TRBJ2-3; 8 nucleotides match TRBD1. The CDR3 is made up of 14 amino acids. The trim removed 2 bases at V and 4 bases at J, leaving 2 bases unmatched. Germline-derived CDR1 and CDR2 are LNHDA and SQIVND (reference sequence). The DNA of the CDR3 is TGTGCCAGTAGTATATCAGGGGGCGCAGATACGCAGTATTTT. Translating gives CASSISGGADTQYF. The whole variable domain, remainder taken from reference TRBV19 and TRBJ2-3, is DGGITQSPKYLFRKEGQNVTLSCEQNLNHDAMYWYRQDPGQGLRLIYYSQIVNDFQKGDIAEGYSVSREKKESFPLTVTSAQKNPTAFYLCASSISGGADTQYFGPGTRLTVL.

The chain couples TRBV5-1 to TRBJ1-1; 9 bases match TRBD1. The CDR3 runs 15 residues. Looked up from germline, CDR1 is SGHRS and CDR2 is YFSETQ. V dropped 3 bases and J dropped 4; count of bases not matched to a gene: 7. CDR3 nucleotide sequence: TGCGCCAGCAGCTCCCATTTGGGACAGGGCACTGAAGCTTTCTTT. It is translated as CASSSHLGQGTEAFF.

This sequence joins TRBV6-5 and TRBJ1-5; 7 positions agree with TRBD1. Trimming removed 6 bases from V and 5 bases from J; junction bases left unmatched: 10. The CDR3 contains 15 residues. Germline loops: CDR1 MNHEY, CDR2 SVGAGI. The CDR3 protein is CASRGRQGWDQPQHF. As DNA, the CDR3 is TGTGCCAGCAGGGGGCGACAGGGTTGGGATCAGCCCCAGCATTTT.

V and J are TRBV6-6 and TRBJ1-2; a possible D gene is TRBD1 (5 bases). This CDR3 has 13 residues. The ends were cut back, 6 bases at V and 2 bases at J, with 10 bases in the middle. Germline V gene lookup returns CDR1 MNHNY and CDR2 SVGAGI (reference sequence). In nucleotides, the CDR3 is TGTGCCAGCAGCTTCGACAGCAACTATGGCTACACCTTC. Protein product: CASSFDSNYGYTF.

The gene calls are TRBV12-3 or TRBV12-4 and TRBJ1-4; D is unresolved. The V and J ends lost 8 bases and 8 bases respectively, with 9 bases between them. The CDR3 totals 11 residues. CDR3 amino acids: CASRDWEKLFF. CDR3 sequence (DNA): TGTGCCAGCCGAGACTGGGAAAAACTGTTTTTT.